The table lists the clone carrying this T cell receptor beta chain with a few counts. Antigen specificity is unknown. These data come from a study of identical twins. This CDR3 spans 12 amino acids. V was cut by 7 bases and J by 3 bases, with 10 bases left in between. Germline V gene sequence: CDR1 MNHEY, CDR2 SVGEGT. TCRdb reprocessed the 5' RACE reads via MiXCR and lists one record per CDR3 protein. The repertoire holds roughly 690,000 distinct CDR3 sequences, with around 5.7% as singletons. Study conclusions and caveats: Cross-sectional statistics, not tracking of the same donors, supported the conclusions.

The source material was naive T cells sorted from blood. This sequence was found in a man between 18 and 29 years old in good health. This chain links TRBV6-2 or TRBV6-3 with TRBJ2-7; D is possibly TRBD1 (6 bases). The CDR3 DNA reads as TGTGCCAGCACCAGGGACAACTACGAGCAGTACTTC. Its translation is CASTRDNYEQYF.